This TCR beta chain was profiled in a study of cytomegalovirus exposure and HLA in healthy donors. Study as a whole: There were 90 million to 140 million unique TCR beta sequences, drawn from approximately 180 million T cells, in an earlier analysis. Notes on the study in general: Immune exposure was documented only through CMV serostatus. Cytomegalovirus-associated status was assigned to 150 or so TCR beta chains.

Per germline, CDR1 SEHNR and CDR2 FQNEAQ (reference sequence). The CDR3 length is 13 residues. V was pared by 3 bases and J by 1 base, with 7 bases between. Healthy bone marrow donors supplied every sample. With 60 Vbeta and 13 Jbeta primers, the PCR was carried out. Method: immunoSEQ multiplex PCR; TCRdb's copy keeps in-frame clones and lacks some. The sample includes roughly 100,000 clones. Remarks on this clone: Its antigen is unidentified.

This rearrangement joins TRBV7-9 to TRBJ2-7; no reliable D call. The sequence was obtained from a man between 45 and 60 years old in good health and CMV-seropositive. The sequenced sample consisted of PBMCs. The CDR3 bases are TGTGCCAGCAGCTTTCAGGAATCCTACGAGCAGTACTTC. Translated: CASSFQESYEQYF.